The 29 T cell receptor beta chains below come from one sample, sequenced in a study of blood T cell repertoires in COVID-19. This table comes from immunoSEQ multiplex PCR, and its TCRdb copy is limited to in-frame clones, with some not included. Here the sample spans around 80,000 clones, about 80% being singletons. The sample consisted of peripheral blood. The source is a human donor in a cohort sampled during active COVID-19.

J is TRBJ1-5 and V is TRBV19; TRBD1 matches 11 bases. V lost 8 bases to trimming and J lost 3 bases; unmatched junction nucleotides: 3. This CDR3 comprises 14 residues. Germline V gives CDR1 LNHDA, CDR2 SQIVND (reference sequence). The CDR3 protein is CASWGQGDNQPQHF. CDR3 DNA: TGTGCCAGTTGGGGACAGGGGGACAATCAGCCCCAGCATTTT.

This chain joins TRBV30 and TRBJ2-7; tentatively, D is TRBD1 (6 bases). Germline V lookup: CDR1 GTSNPN, CDR2 SVGIG (reference sequence). Trimming cost V 1 base and J 2 bases, with 15 bases left between them. The CDR3 has 15 amino acids. CDR3 nucleotides: TGTGCCTGGAGTGCCGGTGGACAGATAACCTACGAGCAGTACTTC. It specifies CAWSAGGQITYEQYF.

This clone was recorded only once. CDR3 residues: CATSDLEGPGNEQFF. The CDR3, as DNA: TGTGCCACCAGTGATTTAGAAGGGCCAGGGAATGAGCAGTTCTTC. The chain employs TRBV24-1 and TRBJ2-1; D might be TRBD1 (5 bases). Germline CDR1 and CDR2: KGHDR and SFDVKD. The CDR3 length is 15 residues. V lost 1 base and J 7 bases, leaving 13 bases between the germline ends.

The chain joins TRBV5-6 to TRBJ2-3; D perhaps matches TRBD1 (6 bases). The CDR3 is 16 amino acids. Deletions cut 4 bases from V and 6 bases from J, with 21 bases between. Germline loops: CDR1 SGHDT, CDR2 YYEEEE. The chain's CDR3 is CASSPPTGPSTDTQYF. Written as DNA, the CDR3 is TGTGCCAGCAGCCCCCCAACAGGGCCCTCCACGGATACGCAGTATTTT.

The J gene is TRBJ1-3, the V gene TRBV5-4, with 7 bases lining up with TRBD1. Germline values: CDR1 SGHNT, CDR2 YYREEE (reference sequence). V trimming: 3 bases; J trimming: 4 bases; junction bases outside the gene matches: 7. The CDR3 totals 15 residues. The CDR3 spells CASSSGTARGNTIYF. In nucleotides, the CDR3 is TGTGCCAGCAGCTCCGGGACAGCGAGGGGAAACACCATATATTTT.

This clone has only a few counts. This chain connects TRBV6-5 to TRBJ2-7; 8 bases are a match to TRBD2. V trimming: 5 bases; J trimming: 3 bases; junction bases outside the gene matches: 9. Looked up from germline, CDR1 is MNHEY and CDR2 is SVGAGI. The CDR3 is made up of 15 amino acids. This CDR3 is CASSPGGGGLYEQYF. The CDR3 DNA follows: TGTGCCAGCAGTCCCGGGGGGGGAGGGCTCTACGAGCAGTACTTC.

The chain uses TRBV9 and TRBJ2-6; D gene unclear. This CDR3 is built from 15 residues. The germline gives CDR1 SGDLS, CDR2 YYNGEE. The germline V and J ends were trimmed by 0 bases and 4 bases, with 8 bases remaining between them. The CDR3 loop is CASSVAREGANVLTF. DNA of the CDR3: TGTGCCAGCAGCGTAGCTCGTGAGGGGGCCAACGTCCTGACTTTC. The full variable domain, completed using reference TRBV9 and TRBJ2-6, is DSGVTQTPKHLITATGQRVTLRCSPRSGDLSVYWYQQSLDQGLQFLIQYYNGEERAKGNILERFSAQQFPDLHSELNLSSLELGDSALYFCASSVAREGANVLTFGAGSRLTVL.

This clone was seen just once. The rearrangement links TRBV5-1 to TRBJ1-1, with a weak D call TRBD1 (5 bases). The V gene lost 4 bases and the J gene lost 6 bases, with 13 bases spanning the gap. The CDR3 runs to 13 residues. CDR1 and CDR2 (germline): SGHRS, YFSETQ. The CDR3 DNA follows: TGCGCCAGCAGCCCGGGGGAAAAGGCTGAAGCTTTCTTT. Amino acids: CASSPGEKAEAFF. Full variable domain (missing parts from reference TRBV5-1 and TRBJ1-1): KAGVTQTPRYLIKTRGQQVTLSCSPISGHRSVSWYQQTPGQGLQFLFEYFSETQRNKGNFPGRFSGRQFSNSRSEMNVSTLELGDSALYLCASSPGEKAEAFFGQGTRLTVV.

The chain recombines TRBV5-4 with TRBJ1-1, with unresolved D. The CDR3 totals 13 residues. V was shortened by 1 base and J by 0 bases, with 4 bases between the two germline ends. Germline V gives CDR1 SGHNT, CDR2 YYREEE (reference sequence). CDR3 bases: TGTGCCAGCAGCTTGACAGTGAACACTGAAGCTTTCTTT. This gives the protein CASSLTVNTEAFF. Filled out from reference TRBV5-4 and TRBJ1-1, the complete variable domain reads ETGVTQSPTHLIKTRGQQVTLRCSSQSGHNTVSWYQQALGQGPQFIFQYYREEENGRGNFPPRFSGLQFPNYSSELNVNALELDDSALYLCASSLTVNTEAFFGQGTRLTVV.

The chain employs TRBV5-6 and TRBJ2-7, with a tentative D call TRBD2 (5 bases). This CDR3 spans 14 amino acids. V shed 4 bases and J shed 0 bases, with 11 bases lying between them. Germline CDR1 and CDR2: SGHDT and YYEEEE. CDR3 in DNA: TGTGCCAGCAGCCTCGAGGGCGGCTCCTACGAGCAGTACTTC. Protein sequence: CASSLEGGSYEQYF.

The chain joins TRBV7-3 to TRBJ1-6; D unclear. The germline V gene has CDR1 SGHTA and CDR2 FQGTGA. The V gene lost 2 bases and the J gene lost 7 bases, with 9 bases spanning the gap. CDR3 length: 14 amino acids. The CDR3 nucleotides are TGTGCCAGCAGCTTAGAACCCAGGAATTCACCCCTCCACTTT. This gives the protein CASSLEPRNSPLHF.

Turning to this clone: An end of the junction does not agree with germline; a read error may underlie this. This chain links TRBV7-9 with TRBJ2-1, with TRBD2 identical over 9 bases. Germline V lookup: CDR1 SEHNR, CDR2 FQNEAQ (reference sequence). The CDR3 runs to 15 residues. In nucleotides, the CDR3 is TGTGCCAGCAGCTTAATGCGGGGGGGCCAGAATGAGCGGTTCTTC. Protein sequence: CASSLMRGGQNERFF.

The genes are TRBV27 and TRBJ1-5; 8 bases map to TRBD1. Trimming at V came to 3 bases and at J to 6 bases, leaving 4 bases not matched to a gene. From germline, CDR1 is MNHEY and CDR2 SMNVEV (reference sequence). This CDR3 has 14 amino acids. CDR3 protein: CASSFQGAGQPQHF. In DNA, the CDR3 is TGTGCCAGCAGTTTCCAGGGGGCAGGTCAGCCCCAGCATTTT.

This clone has just a few counts. V and J are TRBV11-3 and TRBJ1-2; D is uncertain. The ends were cut back, 0 bases at V and 2 bases at J, with 13 bases in the middle. CDR3 length equals 16 residues. Germline-derived CDR1 and CDR2 are SGHNT and YENEEA. The CDR3 DNA reads TGTGCCAGCAGCTTAGATTTTATTGACACGAACTATGGCTACACCTTC. Amino acid sequence: CASSLDFIDTNYGYTF.

This clone showed up just a few times. The chain joins TRBV3-1 (or the pseudogene TRBV3-2) to TRBJ2-7, with 7 positions matching TRBD2. V lost 0 bases, J lost 5 bases, and 13 bases stayed unmatched. CDR1 is LGHDT and CDR2 is YNNKEL in the germline V gene (reference sequence). The CDR3 contains 17 residues. The DNA of the CDR3 is TGTGCCAGCAGCCAAGAGGGGCGCGGGGGAGTCCTAGACGAGCAGTACTTC. Its protein is CASSQEGRGGVLDEQYF.

This chain links TRBV7-2 with TRBJ1-2; the D is unclear. Germline CDR1 and CDR2: SGHTA and FQGNSA. The V gene lost 1 base and the J gene lost 7 bases, with 16 bases spanning the gap. The CDR3 consists of 15 residues. This CDR3 is CASSLGPTPGFGYTF. The CDR3, as DNA: TGTGCCAGCAGCTTAGGGCCGACTCCGGGTTTTGGCTACACCTTC.

The rearrangement links TRBV10-3 to TRBJ1-2, with TRBD1 matching over 8 bases. Losses at the gene ends were 5 bases for V and 5 bases for J; bases not matched to a gene: 19. Germline-derived CDR1 and CDR2 are ENHRY and SYGVKD. The length of the CDR3 is 18 residues. The CDR3 DNA sequence: TGTGCCATCAGTACCGGGACAGGTGGCTCCCCGGGCCTTTATGGCTACACCTTC. Encoded protein: CAISTGTGGSPGLYGYTF.

The rearrangement links TRBV11-3 to TRBJ1-1, with TRBD1 matching 8 bases. The CDR3 sequence is 15 residues long. Trimming cost V 1 base and J 0 bases; bases outside gene matches: 1. Germline-derived CDR1 and CDR2 are SGHNT and YENEEA. CDR3 in amino acids: CASSLGTGLNTEAFF. The CDR3 nucleotides are TGTGCCAGCAGCTTAGGGACAGGGTTGAACACTGAAGCTTTCTTT.

A note on this clone: Other DNA sequences within the sample encode an identical CDR3. The chain links TRBV18 to TRBJ1-2; TRBD1 matches at 7 bases. Germline V gene data show CDR1 as KGHSH and CDR2 as LQKENI. The CDR3 runs to 14 residues. V was pared by 1 base and J by 4 bases, with 3 bases of the junction left unmatched. The CDR3 nucleotides are TGTGCCAGCTCACCACGGGACAGCGGCTATGGCTACACCTTC. Amino acids: CASSPRDSGYGYTF.

V is TRBV7-3 and J is TRBJ2-5, with TRBD2 matching 10 bases. V shed 5 bases, J shed 7 bases, and the junction held 7 bases outside the gene matches. This CDR3 region has 14 residues. CDR1 is SGHTA, CDR2 FQGTGA, per germline. The DNA of the CDR3 is TGTGCCAGCAGCACCACTAGCGGGAAAGGGACCCAGTACTTC. This sequence encodes CASSTTSGKGTQYF.

The chain carries TRBV24-1 and TRBJ2-3, with D maybe TRBD1 (5 bases). There are 14 residues in the CDR3. V dropped 4 bases and J dropped 2 bases, with 9 bases sitting between them. The germline V gene encodes CDR1 KGHDR and CDR2 SFDVKD. CDR3 amino acids: CATSERQYTDTQYF. The CDR3, as DNA: TGTGCCACCAGTGAAAGACAGTACACAGATACGCAGTATTTT.

This clone was detected a few times. The genes are TRBV11-3 and TRBJ2-7; tentatively, D is TRBD2 (5 bases). From germline, CDR1 is SGHNT and CDR2 YENEEA. The germline V and J ends were trimmed by 5 bases and 6 bases, with 14 bases remaining between them. This CDR3 has 13 amino acids. The CDR3 DNA reads as TGTGCCAGCAGCCCACGAATGGCGGGCGAGCAGTACTTC. Encoded protein: CASSPRMAGEQYF.

This clone was seen a handful of times. The CDR3 nucleotides are TGTGCCACCAGCAGCGCCTCGACAGGGAGGCCTGAAGCTTTCTTT. It translates to CATSSASTGRPEAFF. The V and J genes are TRBV15 and TRBJ1-1; 7 bases fit TRBD1. V lost 3 bases and J lost 6; bases outside the gene matches: 10. The V gene's germline CDR1 is LNHNV and CDR2 YYDKDF (reference sequence). There are 15 residues in the CDR3. Using reference TRBV15 and TRBJ1-1 for the parts outside the CDR3, the full variable domain is DAMVIQNPRYQVTQFGKPVTLSCSQTLNHNVMYWYQQKSSQAPKLLFHYYDKDFNNEADTPDNFQSRRPNTSFCFLDIRSPGLGDTAMYLCATSSASTGRPEAFFGQGTRLTVV.

This chain connects TRBV7-6 to TRBJ2-7; 13 bases fit TRBD2. CDR3 size: 18 residues. Trimming took 3 bases from V and 0 from J; bases not matched to a gene: 8. Germline V lookup: CDR1 SGHVS, CDR2 FNYEAQ. The CDR3 reads CASSFGTSGVTSSYEQYF. CDR3 coding DNA: TGTGCCAGCAGCTTCGGGACTAGCGGGGTTACTAGCTCCTACGAGCAGTACTTC.

The chain has TRBV7-8 and TRBJ2-7, with 11 nucleotides matching TRBD2. The CDR3 has 16 residues. With V trimmed by 0 bases and J by 7 bases, 8 bases remained unmatched. Germline V gene sequence: CDR1 SGHVS, CDR2 FQNEAQ. The CDR3 nucleotides are TGTGCCAGCAGCTTAGCGGGACTAGCGGCCTCCGGGGAGCAGTACTTC. Translation: CASSLAGLAASGEQYF. Full variable domain (remainder filled in from reference TRBV7-8 and TRBJ2-7): GAGVSQSPRYKVAKRGQDVALRCDPISGHVSLFWYQQALGQGPEFLTYFQNEAQLDKSGLPSDRFFAERPEGSVSTLKIQRTQQEDSAVYLCASSLAGLAASGEQYFGPGTRLTVT.

V usage is TRBV4-2 and J usage is TRBJ2-3, with TRBD1 identical over 11 bases. V dropped 0 bases and J dropped 4; count of bases not matched to a gene: 3. Germline V gene data show CDR1 as LGHNA and CDR2 as YNFKEQ. The CDR3 is 16 residues long. Here the CDR3 reads CASSQDRTGGPDTQYF. CDR3 DNA: TGTGCCAGCAGCCAAGACCGGACAGGGGGCCCAGATACGCAGTATTTT.

In this sample, this clone turned up once. The V and J genes are TRBV2 and TRBJ2-3; tentatively, D is TRBD2 (5 bases). Per the germline V gene, CDR1 is SNHLY and CDR2 is FYNNEI. Trimming removed 3 bases from V and 9 bases from J, with 7 bases in between. The CDR3 is made up of 11 amino acids. The CDR3 protein is CASSDGETQYF. In nucleotides, the CDR3 is TGTGCCAGCAGTGACGGGGAGACGCAGTATTTT. Together with reference TRBV2 and TRBJ2-3, the CDR3 gives the full variable domain: EPEVTQTPSHQVTQMGQEVILRCVPISNHLYFYWYRQILGQKVEFLVSFYNNEISEKSEIFDDQFSVERPDGSNFTLKIRSTKLEDSAMYFCASSDGETQYFGPGTRLTVL.

The rearrangement uses TRBV5-1 and TRBJ2-5, with D possibly being TRBD1 (5 bases). Deletions cut 4 bases from V and 1 base from J, with 11 bases between. CDR3 size: 14 residues. CDR1 and CDR2 (germline): SGHRS, YFSETQ. The CDR3 spells CASSPWTSQETQYF. The CDR3 DNA sequence: TGCGCCAGCAGCCCCTGGACAAGCCAAGAGACCCAGTACTTC.

This chain links TRBV4-2 with TRBJ1-2; D not resolved. Germline assignment: CDR1 LGHNA and CDR2 YNFKEQ. V gave up 0 bases and J gave up 3 bases, with 11 bases separating them. The CDR3 is made up of 15 amino acids. The CDR3 nucleotides read TGTGCCAGCAGCCAAGATGTAACAGAATACTATGGCTACACCTTC. It translates to CASSQDVTEYYGYTF.